The clone carrying this T cell receptor (beta chain) was seen once. This record belongs to a study of OX40 agonist ivuxolimab in advanced cancers. Assay: immunoSEQ multiplex PCR; the TCRdb copy retains only in-frame clones and omits some. The table has tens of thousands of clones, around 93% seen once. Germline CDR1 reads MDHEN; CDR2 reads SYDVKM. The CDR3 is 13 amino acids. Trimming removed 4 bases from V and 5 bases from J; junction bases left unmatched: 3. The origin of this receptor is an adult with an advanced solid tumor such as melanoma, head and neck, liver or kidney cancer. The chain uses TRBV28 and TRBJ1-2; TRBD1 agrees at 8 bases. The source material was CD4+ or CD8+ T cells sorted from blood, sampled in a trial of the OX40 agonist ivuxolimab. The CDR3 DNA follows: TGTGCCAGCAGTTCGGGACAGGAGTATGGCTACACCTTC. Translation: CASSSGQEYGYTF.